Listed here are 18 T cell receptor beta chains from one sample, sequenced in a study of blood T cell repertoires in COVID-19. TCRdb keeps only in-frame clones here, not all; method: immunoSEQ multiplex PCR. The sample consists of over 60,000 clones, over 85% of them appearing once. Sequencing was done on a sample of peripheral blood. The origin of the receptors is a man aged 55 to 70 with acute or convalescent COVID-19.

The chain couples TRBV3-1 (or the pseudogene TRBV3-2) to TRBJ2-3; TRBD1 agrees at 8 bases. The germline V gene has CDR1 LGHDT and CDR2 YNNKEL (reference sequence). Trimming removed 6 bases from V and 6 bases from J; junction bases left unmatched: 5. The CDR3 contains 13 residues. CDR3 bases: TGTGCCAGCAGTACCAGGGGGCGGGATACGCAGTATTTT. It yields the protein CASSTRGRDTQYF.

The chain has TRBV29-1 and TRBJ1-3; D is uncertain. The CDR3 length is 13 residues. From germline, CDR1 is SQVTM and CDR2 ANQGSEA. With 7 bases removed from V and 4 bases from J, the gap between germline ends came to 14 bases. Here the CDR3 reads CSANGDWGNTIYF. Here the CDR3 DNA reads TGCAGCGCCAACGGGGATTGGGGAAACACCATATATTTT. Full variable domain (missing parts from reference TRBV29-1 and TRBJ1-3): SAVISQKPSRDICQRGTSLTIQCQVDSQVTMMFWYRQQPGQSLTLIATANQGSEATYESGFVIDKFPISRPNLTFSTLTVSNMSPEDSSIYLCSANGDWGNTIYFGEGSWLTVV.

The chain joins TRBV19 to TRBJ1-1; tentatively, D is TRBD1 (5 bases). Trimming cost V 3 bases and J 11 bases, with 13 bases left between them. CDR3 size: 12 residues. The germline CDR1 and CDR2 sequences are LNHDA and SQIVND (reference sequence). CDR3 loop: CASSMQGGRAFF. Written as DNA, the CDR3 is TGTGCCAGTAGTATGCAGGGTGGACGGGCTTTCTTT.

The chain has TRBV3-1 (or the pseudogene TRBV3-2) and TRBJ1-2, with D hard to call. This CDR3 region has 12 residues. V was trimmed by 4 bases and J by 2 bases, leaving 5 bases between them. Per the germline V gene, CDR1 is LGHDT and CDR2 is YNNKEL (reference sequence). This chain's CDR3 is CASSPSNYGYTF. The CDR3 DNA sequence: TGTGCCAGCAGCCCCTCGAACTATGGCTACACCTTC.

This chain links TRBV6-6 with TRBJ1-4; no definite D call. The length of the CDR3 is 14 residues. V was trimmed by 7 bases and J by 2 bases, leaving 11 bases between them. Per the germline V gene, CDR1 is MNHNY and CDR2 is SVGAGI (reference sequence). The chain's CDR3 is CASIGDVTNEKLFF. Written as DNA, the CDR3 is TGTGCCAGCATAGGAGATGTGACTAATGAAAAACTGTTTTTT.

This sequence joins TRBV27 and TRBJ1-2; TRBD1 matches 7 bases. Germline CDR1 MNHEY, CDR2 SMNVEV (reference sequence). The V gene end was trimmed by 6 bases and the J gene end by 7 bases; junction bases not matched to a gene: 8. The CDR3 loop spans 13 amino acids. As DNA, the CDR3 is TGTGCCAGCAGCGGGGGGGACAGCTTTGGCTACACCTTC. It translates to CASSGGDSFGYTF.

The chain carries TRBV5-1 and TRBJ1-4, with 9 bases that match TRBD1. The CDR3 is 14 amino acids. The germline V gene has CDR1 SGHRS and CDR2 YFSETQ. Trimming removed 4 bases from V and 7 bases from J; junction bases left unmatched: 5. The CDR3 loop is CASSAGTGSEKLFF. The CDR3 DNA is TGCGCCAGCAGCGCCGGGACAGGGTCTGAAAAACTGTTTTTT.

The V and J genes are TRBV19 and TRBJ1-1, with 7 bases that match TRBD1. The CDR3 has 13 residues. V dropped 6 bases and J dropped 1; count of bases not matched to a gene: 2. Per germline, CDR1 LNHDA and CDR2 SQIVND (reference sequence). For the CDR3, the DNA is TGTGCCAGTAGCCGGGACAGGAACACTGAAGCTTTCTTT. The encoded protein is CASSRDRNTEAFF.

J is TRBJ2-3 and V is TRBV5-1, with TRBD2 matching 9 bases. Trimming at V came to 1 base and at J to 2 bases, leaving 5 bases not matched to a gene. The germline V gene encodes CDR1 SGHRS and CDR2 YFSETQ. The CDR3 is 16 amino acids. CDR3 in DNA: TGCGCCAGCAGCTTGAGAGCGGGGGGCCTCACAGATACGCAGTATTTT. Protein sequence: CASSLRAGGLTDTQYF.

The chain uses TRBV5-1 and TRBJ1-4; TRBD1 might be the D (6 bases). The CDR3 runs 15 residues. The germline V and J ends were trimmed by 7 bases and 3 bases, with 16 bases remaining between them. The V gene's germline CDR1 is SGHRS and CDR2 YFSETQ. In DNA form, the CDR3 reads TGCGCCAGCTGCGTCGGACAGCCACCTAATGAAAAACTGTTTTTT. This translates into CASCVGQPPNEKLFF.

The chain joins TRBV24-1 to TRBJ2-2, with no clear D. V lost 4 bases and J lost 6, with 14 bases in between. Germline CDR1 is KGHDR and CDR2 is SFDVKD. The CDR3 is made up of 15 amino acids. Here the CDR3 reads CATSDAGSAPGELFF. CDR3 nucleotides: TGTGCCACCAGTGACGCCGGGTCTGCCCCCGGGGAGCTGTTTTTT.

In its sample, this clone was seen a few times. J is TRBJ2-7 and V is TRBV18; TRBD1 matches 7 bases. This CDR3 is 15 amino acids long. Germline CDR1 and CDR2: KGHSH and LQKENI. The V and J ends lost 0 bases and 5 bases, in that order; junction bases with no gene match: 7. CDR3 sequence: CASSPPRDRVNEQYF. The DNA for the CDR3 is TGTGCCAGCTCACCACCCAGAGACAGGGTGAACGAGCAGTACTTC. Together with reference TRBV18 and TRBJ2-7, the CDR3 gives the full variable domain: NAGVMQNPRHLVRRRGQEARLRCSPMKGHSHVYWYRQLPEEGLKFMVYLQKENIIDESGMPKERFSAEFPKEGPSILRIQQVVRGDSAAYFCASSPPRDRVNEQYFGPGTRLTVT.

This clone has a single count. The chain combines TRBV25-1 with TRBJ2-7, with 7 bases lining up with TRBD1. This CDR3 comprises 16 residues. The V segment lost 4 bases and the J segment 3 bases; nucleotides outside the gene matches: 12. The V gene's germline CDR1 is MGHDK and CDR2 SYGVNS. The CDR3 DNA reads as TGTGCCAGCAGTGGGCAGGGAGAGGGGGCTTACTACGAGCAGTACTTC. Residues: CASSGQGEGAYYEQYF.

The chain combines TRBV27 with TRBJ2-1; 8 bases match TRBD2. V lost 6 bases, J lost 0 bases, and 16 bases stayed unmatched. The CDR3 consists of 19 residues. Germline-derived CDR1 and CDR2 are MNHEY and SMNVEV (reference sequence). The CDR3 loop reads CASRLSPPRTSYSYNEQFF. The CDR3 coding sequence is TGTGCCAGCAGACTCTCCCCGCCTAGGACTAGCTACTCCTACAATGAGCAGTTCTTC.

The chain carries TRBV19 and TRBJ1-1, with D hard to call. CDR1 is LNHDA and CDR2 is SQIVND in the germline V gene (reference sequence). Trimming shortened V by 4 bases and J by 3 bases, and 18 bases separated the two germline ends. This CDR3 region has 16 residues. Here the CDR3 DNA reads TGTGCCAGTAGTAACCCCCGCTTGGGCGGGGACACTGAAGCTTTCTTT. Its protein is CASSNPRLGGDTEAFF.

V gene TRBV11-2 combines with J gene TRBJ2-7, with 8 bases matching TRBD1. Germline V CDR1 and CDR2: SGHAT, FQNNGV. The V and J ends lost 3 bases and 2 bases, in that order; junction bases with no gene match: 3. The CDR3 contains 14 residues. CDR3 nucleotide sequence: TGTGCCAGCAGCTTCCAGGGGGCTACCTACGAGCAGTACTTC. Amino acid sequence: CASSFQGATYEQYF.

The V and J genes are TRBV18 and TRBJ2-2; a weak D match, TRBD1 (6 bases). Between the trimmed V and J ends, which lost 2 bases and 0 bases, there was a span of 10 bases. CDR3 length: 16 residues. Germline CDR1 KGHSH, CDR2 LQKENI. DNA of the CDR3: TGTGCCAGCTCACCATGGGACACCTCGAACACCGGGGAGCTGTTTTTT. Amino acids: CASSPWDTSNTGELFF.

In DNA form, the CDR3 reads TGTGCCACCGGGACAGACCTCAATGGCTACACCTTC. Protein: CATGTDLNGYTF. The chain uses TRBV28 and TRBJ1-2; 7 bases agree with TRBD1. The CDR3 consists of 12 residues. After removal of 10 bases from V and 6 bases from J, the junction contained 8 bases not matched to a gene. The germline V gene has CDR1 MDHEN and CDR2 SYDVKM.